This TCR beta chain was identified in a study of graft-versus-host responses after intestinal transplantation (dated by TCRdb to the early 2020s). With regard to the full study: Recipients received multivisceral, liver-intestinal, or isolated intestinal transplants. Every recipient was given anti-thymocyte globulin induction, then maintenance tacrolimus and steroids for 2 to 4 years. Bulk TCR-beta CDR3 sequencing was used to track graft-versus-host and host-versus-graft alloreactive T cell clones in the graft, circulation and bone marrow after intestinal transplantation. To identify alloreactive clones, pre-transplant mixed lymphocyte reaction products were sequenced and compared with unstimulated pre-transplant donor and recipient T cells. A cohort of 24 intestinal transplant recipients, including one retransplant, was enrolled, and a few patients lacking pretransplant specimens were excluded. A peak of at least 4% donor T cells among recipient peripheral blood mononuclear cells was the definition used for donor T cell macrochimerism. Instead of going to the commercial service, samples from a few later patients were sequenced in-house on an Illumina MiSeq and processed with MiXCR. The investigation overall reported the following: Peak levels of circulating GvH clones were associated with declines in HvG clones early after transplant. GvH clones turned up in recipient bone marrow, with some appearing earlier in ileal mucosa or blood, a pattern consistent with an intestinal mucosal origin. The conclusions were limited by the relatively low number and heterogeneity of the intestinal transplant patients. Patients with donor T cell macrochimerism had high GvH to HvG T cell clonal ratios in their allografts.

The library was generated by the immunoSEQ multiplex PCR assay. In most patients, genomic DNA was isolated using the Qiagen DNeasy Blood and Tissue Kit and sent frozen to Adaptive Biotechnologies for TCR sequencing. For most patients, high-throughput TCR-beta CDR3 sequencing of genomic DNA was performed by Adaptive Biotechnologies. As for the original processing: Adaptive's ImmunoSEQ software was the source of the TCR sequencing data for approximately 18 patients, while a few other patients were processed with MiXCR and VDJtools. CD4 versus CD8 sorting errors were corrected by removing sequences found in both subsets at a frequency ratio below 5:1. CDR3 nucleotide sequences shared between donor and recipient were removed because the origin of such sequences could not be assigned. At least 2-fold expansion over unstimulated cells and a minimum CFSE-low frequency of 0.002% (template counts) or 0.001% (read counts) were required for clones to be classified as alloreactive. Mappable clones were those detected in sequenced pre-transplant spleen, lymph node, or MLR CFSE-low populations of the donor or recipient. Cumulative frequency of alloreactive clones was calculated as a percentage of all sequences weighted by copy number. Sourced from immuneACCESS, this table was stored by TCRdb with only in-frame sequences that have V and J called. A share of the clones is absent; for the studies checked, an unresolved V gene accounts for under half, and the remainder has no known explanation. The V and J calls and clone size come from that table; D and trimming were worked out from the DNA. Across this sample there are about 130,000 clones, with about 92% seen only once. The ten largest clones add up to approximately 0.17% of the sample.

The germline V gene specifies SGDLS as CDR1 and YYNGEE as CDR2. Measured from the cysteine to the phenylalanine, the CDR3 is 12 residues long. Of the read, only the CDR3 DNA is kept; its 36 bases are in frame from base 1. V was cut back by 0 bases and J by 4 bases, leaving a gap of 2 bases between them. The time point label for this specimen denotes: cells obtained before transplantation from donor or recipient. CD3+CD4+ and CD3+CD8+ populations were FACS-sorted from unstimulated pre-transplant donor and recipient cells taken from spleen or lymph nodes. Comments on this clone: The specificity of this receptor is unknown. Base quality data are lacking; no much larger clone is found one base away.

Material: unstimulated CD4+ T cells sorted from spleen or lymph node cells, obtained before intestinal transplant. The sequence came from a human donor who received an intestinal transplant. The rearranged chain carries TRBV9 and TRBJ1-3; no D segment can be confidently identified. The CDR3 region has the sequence CASSVEGNTIYF. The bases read TGTGCCAGCAGCGTAGAAGGAAACACCATATATTTT. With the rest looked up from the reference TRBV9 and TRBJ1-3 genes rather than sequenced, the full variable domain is DSGVTQTPKHLITATGQRVTLRCSPRSGDLSVYWYQQSLDQGLQFLIQYYNGEERAKGNILERFSAQQFPDLHSELNLSSLELGDSALYFCASSVEGNTIYFGEGSWLTVV.